This T cell receptor beta chain was profiled in a study of T cell repertoires in cytomegalovirus infection. For the study at large: Public signatures in TCR beta pointed to CMV infection and matching HLA type. General study findings and limits: CMV-specific TCR beta clonotypes restricted by HLA-C dominated the ex vivo response. Frequencies of public TCR beta families were cumulated, and this identified carriers of CMV plus the relevant HLA.

TCRdb independently ran MiXCR on the reads; one entry per CDR3 protein. The table lists about 740,000 distinct CDR3 sequences, about a third of them singletons, with around 2.6% in the top ten. Remarks on this clonotype: What it recognizes is unknown.

Germline V CDR1 and CDR2: SQVTM, ANQGSEA. The junction had 10 bases not matched to a gene; V was cut back by 6 bases and J by 4 bases. The CDR3 totals 15 residues. Input material: PBMCs. This chain links TRBV29-1 with TRBJ2-1; 9 bases line up with TRBD2. The origin of this receptor is a human donor in good health (CMV status not recorded). Some clones in this sample may be carry-over from other donors' samples. CDR3 nucleotides: TGCAGCGTCCCCCCGAATAGCGGGAGATACAATGAGCAGTTCTTC. It translates to CSVPPNSGRYNEQFF.